Shown below are 8 T cell receptor beta chains from a single sample sequenced in a study of OX40 agonist ivuxolimab in advanced cancers. Data came from immunoSEQ multiplex PCR; TCRdb stores just in-frame clones and leaves some out. The sample consists of around 67,000 clones, 70% to 90% of them appearing once. The sequencing used CD4+ or CD8+ T cells sorted from blood, collected in a trial of the OX40 agonist ivuxolimab. The receptors derive from an adult with an advanced solid tumor such as melanoma, head and neck, liver or kidney cancer.

As regards this clone: Mismatch with germline at one junction end may stem from a read error. V usage is TRBV11-3 and J usage is TRBJ1-2; 7 nucleotides line up with TRBD1. Germline CDR1 and CDR2: SGHNT and YENEEA. This CDR3 has 17 residues. The DNA for the CDR3 is TGTGCCAGCAGTTTAGACCTGACAGGGTTACTATATTATGGCTACACCTTC. The encoded protein is CASSLDLTGLLYYGYTF.

CDR3 sequence: CASSRGTGTGETQYF. CDR3 nucleotide sequence: TGTGCCAGCAGCCGGGGCACAGGGACGGGGGAGACCCAGTACTTC. The V call is TRBV6-4, the J call TRBJ2-5, with D maybe TRBD1 (6 bases). Germline CDR1 and CDR2: MRHNA and SNTAGT. This CDR3 has 15 residues. Deletions cut 6 bases from V and 5 bases from J, with 19 bases between.

The genes are TRBV10-3 and TRBJ1-2; D possibly corresponds to TRBD1 (5 bases). V shed 2 bases and J shed 2 bases, with 6 bases lying between them. Germline loops: CDR1 ENHRY, CDR2 SYGVKD. CDR3 length: 13 amino acids. The CDR3 coding sequence is TGTGCCATCAGTGAGGCAGGGAACTATGGCTACACCTTC. This sequence encodes CAISEAGNYGYTF.

The chain links TRBV28 to TRBJ1-1; D may be TRBD1 (6 bases). This CDR3 contains 15 residues. V lost 1 base and J lost 5, with 14 bases in between. Germline CDR1 reads MDHEN; CDR2 reads SYDVKM. CDR3 DNA: TGTGCCAGCAGTTTATATACAGGGAGACAGACTGAAGCTTTCTTT. Translating gives CASSLYTGRQTEAFF.

The V and J genes are TRBV20-1 and TRBJ2-7; D is undetermined. CDR1 and CDR2 from the germline V gene are DFQATT and SNEGSKA (reference sequence). Trimming took off 5 bases at V and 4 bases at J, with 9 bases between the two ends. This CDR3 region has 11 residues. The CDR3 protein is CSAVDGYEQYF. CDR3 DNA sequence: TGCAGTGCTGTTGACGGGTACGAGCAGTACTTC.

The V and J genes are TRBV19 and TRBJ2-3, with D possibly called TRBD1 or TRBD2 (5 bases each). CDR1 is LNHDA, CDR2 SQIVND, per germline (reference sequence). This CDR3 is 15 amino acids long. V gave up 6 bases and J gave up 0 bases, with 13 bases separating them. CDR3 amino acids: CASRGSKGSTDTQYF. The CDR3 DNA reads TGTGCCAGTAGGGGGAGCAAGGGGAGCACAGATACGCAGTATTTT.

This sequence joins TRBV18 and TRBJ2-5, with D possibly being TRBD1 (6 bases). The DNA end is a closer match to TRBJ2-7, so the J assignment may be wrong. Germline lookup yields CDR1 KGHSH and CDR2 LQKENI. The CDR3 extends over 14 amino acids. CDR3 in amino acids: CASSPGTNSYEQYF. Here the CDR3 DNA reads TGTGCCAGCTCACCAGGGACAAACTCCTACGAGCAGTACTTC.

The chain couples TRBV19 to TRBJ2-7, with D perhaps matching TRBD2 (5 bases). The CDR3 spans 16 residues. Germline V CDR1 and CDR2: LNHDA, SQIVND (reference sequence). V lost 5 bases to trimming and J lost 2 bases, with 19 bases between them. DNA for the CDR3: TGTGCCAGTAGTCGAACAACTAGTCTTACTACCTACGAGCAGTACTTC. It encodes CASSRTTSLTTYEQYF.